The 14 T cell receptor beta chains presented below share a single source sample, sequenced in a study of PD-1 blockade in classical Hodgkin lymphoma. Time point meaning: cycle 4 day 1 (C4D1), after 5 to 7 weeks of nivolumab. With no exception, relapse followed autologous stem cell transplantation in all patients, and brentuximab vedotin exposure varied. TCRdb keeps only in-frame clones here, not all; method: immunoSEQ multiplex PCR. The sample has roughly 100,000 clones; roughly 87% are singletons. This specimen was peripheral blood mononuclear cells (PBMCs), taken before the fourth cycle of nivolumab. The receptors derive from a human donor with classical Hodgkin lymphoma.

This chain uses TRBV30 with TRBJ1-6; TRBD1 matches 7 bases. The CDR3 sequence is 13 residues long. Germline CDR1 is GTSNPN and CDR2 is SVGIG (reference sequence). J lost 7 bases, V lost 1 base, and 1 base had no gene match. DNA of the CDR3: TGTGCCTGGAGTGGGACAGGAAATTCACCCCTCCACTTT. Its protein product is CAWSGTGNSPLHF.

The chain has TRBV6-5 and TRBJ2-7; 8 bases line up with TRBD1. The CDR3 runs 12 residues. CDR1 is MNHEY and CDR2 is SVGAGI in the germline V gene. The V segment lost 7 bases and the J segment 6 bases; nucleotides outside the gene matches: 5. CDR3 in amino acids: CASTGQGTEQYF. In DNA form, the CDR3 reads TGTGCCAGCACCGGACAGGGTACCGAGCAGTACTTC.

On this clone itself: The germline gene is not matched at one end of the junction; a read error may be the cause. The rearrangement links TRBV7-7 to TRBJ2-5, with TRBD1 matching over 9 bases. The CDR3 runs 14 residues. Germline CDR1 SSHAT, CDR2 FNYEAQ (reference sequence). This CDR3 reads CASSRTGGYETQYF. The CDR3 DNA reads as TGTGCTAGCAGCCGTACAGGGGGCTACGAGACCCAGTACTTC.

This rearrangement joins TRBV28 to TRBJ1-5; D is ambiguous. V lost 3 bases, J lost 3 bases, and 21 bases lay in between. Looked up from germline, CDR1 is MDHEN and CDR2 is SYDVKM. The CDR3 runs to 18 residues. The CDR3, as DNA: TGTGCCAGCAGTTTGATAGGGCAGGAGTATTTTATCAATCAGCCCCAGCATTTT. It is translated as CASSLIGQEYFINQPQHF.

The chain has TRBV9 and TRBJ2-7; D remains ambiguous. The CDR3 is 12 amino acids. Between the trimmed V and J ends, which lost 4 bases and 2 bases, there was a span of 7 bases. CDR1 is SGDLS, CDR2 YYNGEE, per germline. For the CDR3, the DNA is TGTGCCAGCAGCCCAGGAACCTACGAGCAGTACTTC. Translating it yields CASSPGTYEQYF.

This rearrangement joins TRBV4-1 to TRBJ1-5; unclear D gene. This CDR3 has 14 residues. Germline CDR1 is MGHRA and CDR2 is YSYEKL. V lost 1 base, J lost 4 bases, and 8 bases lay in between. CDR3 sequence reads: CASSQAASNQPQHF. The CDR3 coding sequence is TGCGCCAGCAGCCAAGCAGCATCAAATCAGCCCCAGCATTTT.

This clone was observed a single time. This sequence joins TRBV13 and TRBJ2-5, with 8 bases fitting TRBD2. The CDR3 extends over 14 amino acids. Germline loops: CDR1 PRHDT, CDR2 FYEKMQ (reference sequence). J was trimmed by 4 bases and V by 6 bases; bases with no gene match: 7. The CDR3 is CASRRGGTRETQYF. DNA of the CDR3: TGTGCCAGCAGACGTGGCGGGACTAGAGAGACCCAGTACTTC. Filled out from reference TRBV13 and TRBJ2-5, the complete variable domain reads AAGVIQSPRHLIKEKRETATLKCYPIPRHDTVYWYQQGPGQDPQFLISFYEKMQSDKGSIPDRFSAQQFSDYHSELNMSSLELGDSALYFCASRRGGTRETQYFGPGTRLLVL.

Here the CDR3 reads CASNPRADYSNQPQHF. The CDR3 DNA is TGTGCCAGCAACCCAAGGGCAGATTATAGCAATCAGCCCCAGCATTTT. This chain connects TRBV2 to TRBJ1-5; D not certain. Between the trimmed V and J ends, which lost 7 bases and 0 bases, there was a span of 16 bases. From germline, CDR1 is SNHLY and CDR2 FYNNEI. The CDR3 loop spans 16 amino acids.

The rearrangement uses TRBV9 and TRBJ2-1, with 12 bases lining up with TRBD2. The germline CDR1 and CDR2 sequences are SGDLS and YYNGEE. This CDR3 contains 15 residues. Unmatched junction bases numbered 3, after V lost 2 bases and J lost 6 bases. CDR3: CASSVLAGGTNEQFF. DNA of the CDR3: TGTGCCAGCAGCGTTCTAGCGGGAGGGACCAATGAGCAGTTCTTC.

The genes are TRBV7-2 and TRBJ1-1; 8 bases align to TRBD1. V shed 5 bases and J 1 base; nucleotides not matched to a gene: 6. The CDR3 has 15 amino acids. Germline-derived CDR1 and CDR2 are SGHTA and FQGNSA. The CDR3: CASSLTTGANTEAFF. The CDR3 DNA sequence: TGTGCCAGCAGCCTAACGACAGGGGCGAACACTGAAGCTTTCTTT.

The chain has TRBV28 and TRBJ1-4; TRBD1 aligns across 7 bases. The CDR3 runs 14 residues. Germline V lookup: CDR1 MDHEN, CDR2 SYDVKM. Trimming cost V 6 bases and J 8 bases; bases outside gene matches: 9. The CDR3 sequence: CASSPDRVSEKLFF. The CDR3 nucleotides read TGTGCCAGCAGCCCAGACAGGGTCTCAGAAAAACTGTTTTTT.

This chain links TRBV5-8 with TRBJ1-2; D call uncertain. The CDR3 has 17 amino acids. V was cut by 1 base and J by 8 bases, with 24 bases left in between. Per the germline V gene, CDR1 is SGHTS and CDR2 is YDEGEE. CDR3 residues: CASSLRWIGGLSSGYTF. CDR3 bases: TGTGCCAGCAGCTTGAGATGGATTGGAGGGCTTTCGAGCGGCTACACCTTC.

CDR3 coding DNA: TGTGCCAGCAGCCCGACAGGGGAGGGGGCCAAAAACATTCAGTACTTC. This codes for CASSPTGEGAKNIQYF. The J gene is TRBJ2-4, the V gene TRBV7-6; D possibly corresponds to TRBD1 (8 bases). V was trimmed by 5 bases and J by 1 base, leaving 15 bases between them. The CDR3 length is 16 residues. Germline V CDR1 and CDR2: SGHVS, FNYEAQ. Using reference TRBV7-6 and TRBJ2-4 for the parts outside the CDR3, the full variable domain is GAGVSQSPRYKVTKRGQDVALRCDPISGHVSLYWYRQALGQGPEFLTYFNYEAQQDKSGLPNDRFSAERPEGSISTLTIQRTEQRDSAMYRCASSPTGEGAKNIQYFGAGTRLSVL.

This sequence joins TRBV28 and TRBJ1-1; 7 positions agree with TRBD1. This CDR3 region has 15 residues. Germline loops: CDR1 MDHEN, CDR2 SYDVKM. V was pared by 10 bases and J by 1 base, with 12 bases of the junction left unmatched. This CDR3 reads CANLPTGAPNTEAFF. CDR3 bases: TGTGCCAACCTACCTACAGGGGCGCCGAACACTGAAGCTTTCTTT.